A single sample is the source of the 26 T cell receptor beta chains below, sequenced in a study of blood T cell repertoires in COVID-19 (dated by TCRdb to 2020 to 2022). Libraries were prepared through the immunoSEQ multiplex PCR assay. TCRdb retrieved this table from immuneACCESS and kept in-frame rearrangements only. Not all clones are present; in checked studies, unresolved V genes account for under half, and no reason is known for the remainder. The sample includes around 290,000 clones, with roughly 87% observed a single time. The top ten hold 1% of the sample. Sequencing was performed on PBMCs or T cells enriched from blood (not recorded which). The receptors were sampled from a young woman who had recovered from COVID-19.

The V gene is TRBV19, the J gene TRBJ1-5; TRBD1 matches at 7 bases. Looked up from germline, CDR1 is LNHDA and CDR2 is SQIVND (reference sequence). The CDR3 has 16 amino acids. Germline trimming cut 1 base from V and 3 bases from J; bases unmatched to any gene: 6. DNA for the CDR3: TGTGCCAGTAGTATAGTCAGGGACAGTCTCAATCAGCCCCAGCATTTT. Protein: CASSIVRDSLNQPQHF.

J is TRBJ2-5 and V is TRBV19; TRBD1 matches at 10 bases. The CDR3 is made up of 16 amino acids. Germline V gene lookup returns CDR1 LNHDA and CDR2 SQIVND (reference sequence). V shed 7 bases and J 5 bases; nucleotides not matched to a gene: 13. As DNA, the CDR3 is TGTGCCAGTACCCCACACTCCGGGACAGGGGCGGAGACCCAGTACTTC. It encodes CASTPHSGTGAETQYF.

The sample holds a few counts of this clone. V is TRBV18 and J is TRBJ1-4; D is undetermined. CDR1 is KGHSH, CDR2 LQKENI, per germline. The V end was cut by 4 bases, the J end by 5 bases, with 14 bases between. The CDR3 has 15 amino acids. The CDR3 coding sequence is TGTGCCAGCTCACAAACTGCGGCCGGCAATGAAAAACTGTTTTTT. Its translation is CASSQTAAGNEKLFF.

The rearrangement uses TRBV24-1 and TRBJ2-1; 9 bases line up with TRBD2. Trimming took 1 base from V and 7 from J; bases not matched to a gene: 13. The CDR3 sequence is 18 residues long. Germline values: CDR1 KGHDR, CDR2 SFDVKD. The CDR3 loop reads CATSDFLGRGGTENEQFF. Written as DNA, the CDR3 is TGTGCCACCAGTGATTTTCTGGGGCGGGGGGGCACGGAGAATGAGCAGTTCTTC.

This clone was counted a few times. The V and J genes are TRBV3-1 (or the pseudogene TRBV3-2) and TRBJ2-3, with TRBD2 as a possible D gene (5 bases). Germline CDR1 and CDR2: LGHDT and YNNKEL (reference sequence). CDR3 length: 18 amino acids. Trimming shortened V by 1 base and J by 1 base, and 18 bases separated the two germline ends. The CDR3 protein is CASSQVLSSLGGTDTQYF. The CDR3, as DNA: TGTGCCAGCAGCCAAGTGTTATCTAGCCTGGGCGGCACAGATACGCAGTATTTT.

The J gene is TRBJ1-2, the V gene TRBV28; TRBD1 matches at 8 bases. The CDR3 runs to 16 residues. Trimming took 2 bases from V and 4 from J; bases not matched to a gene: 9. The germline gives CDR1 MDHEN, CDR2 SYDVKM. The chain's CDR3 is CASSLGWTGNPYGYTF. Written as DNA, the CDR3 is TGTGCCAGCAGTTTAGGGTGGACAGGGAACCCCTATGGCTACACCTTC.

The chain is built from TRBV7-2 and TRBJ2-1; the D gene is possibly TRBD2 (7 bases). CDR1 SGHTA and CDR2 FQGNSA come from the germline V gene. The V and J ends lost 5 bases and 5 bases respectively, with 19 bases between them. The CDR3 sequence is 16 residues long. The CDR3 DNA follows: TGTGCCAGCAGCAGCTGGGGGGGGCGCGGCCACAATGAGCAGTTCTTC. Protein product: CASSSWGGRGHNEQFF.

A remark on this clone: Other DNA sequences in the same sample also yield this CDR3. CDR3 in DNA: TGTGCCAGTAGTATCCTGGGGGGCTATGGCTACACCTTC. Translation: CASSILGGYGYTF. V is TRBV19 and J is TRBJ1-2; possibly TRBD1 for D (5 bases). The V gene's germline CDR1 is LNHDA and CDR2 SQIVND (reference sequence). The CDR3 is 13 amino acids. V was cut by 3 bases and J by 4 bases, with 9 bases left in between.

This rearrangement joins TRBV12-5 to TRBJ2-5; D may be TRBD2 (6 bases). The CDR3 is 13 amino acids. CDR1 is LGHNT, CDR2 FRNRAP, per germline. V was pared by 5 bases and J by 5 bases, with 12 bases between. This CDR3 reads CASGPGGGETQYF. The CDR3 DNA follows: TGTGCTAGTGGTCCTGGGGGAGGTGAGACCCAGTACTTC.

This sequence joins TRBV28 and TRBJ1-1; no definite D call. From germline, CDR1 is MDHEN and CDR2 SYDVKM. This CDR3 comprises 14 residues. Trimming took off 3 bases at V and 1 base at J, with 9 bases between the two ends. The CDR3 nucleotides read TGTGCCAGCAGTTTCCCCGCAGGGAACACTGAAGCTTTCTTT. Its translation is CASSFPAGNTEAFF.

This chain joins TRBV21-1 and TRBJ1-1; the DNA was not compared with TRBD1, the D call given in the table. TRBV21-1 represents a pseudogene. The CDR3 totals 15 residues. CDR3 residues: CASTTPGQLNTEAFF. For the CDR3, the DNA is TGTGCCAGCACCACACCGGGACAGCTGAACACTGAAGCTTTCTTT.

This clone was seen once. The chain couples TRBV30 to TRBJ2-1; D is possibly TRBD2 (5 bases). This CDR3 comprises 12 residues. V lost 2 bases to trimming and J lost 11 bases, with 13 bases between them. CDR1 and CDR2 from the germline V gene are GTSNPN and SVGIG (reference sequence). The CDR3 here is CAWSWETAKQFF. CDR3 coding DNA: TGTGCCTGGAGTTGGGAGACTGCAAAGCAGTTCTTC. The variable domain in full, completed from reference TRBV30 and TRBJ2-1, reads SQTIHQWPATLVQPVGSPLSLECTVEGTSNPNLYWYRQAAGRGLQLLFYSVGIGQISSEVPQNLSASRPQDRQFILSSKKLLLSDSGFYLCAWSWETAKQFFGPGTRLTVL.

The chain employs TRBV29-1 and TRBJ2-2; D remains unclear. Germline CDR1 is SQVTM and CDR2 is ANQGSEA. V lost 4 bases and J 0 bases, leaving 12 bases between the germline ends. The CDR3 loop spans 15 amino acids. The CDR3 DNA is TGCAGCGTTGTGGGCCCATCCGCGAACACCGGGGAGCTGTTTTTT. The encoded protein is CSVVGPSANTGELFF.

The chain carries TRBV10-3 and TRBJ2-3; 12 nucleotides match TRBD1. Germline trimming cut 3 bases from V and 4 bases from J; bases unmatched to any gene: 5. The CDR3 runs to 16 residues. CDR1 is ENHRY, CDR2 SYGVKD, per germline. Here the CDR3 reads CAISDFGTGGSDTQYF. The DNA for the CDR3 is TGTGCCATCAGTGATTTCGGGACAGGGGGCTCAGATACGCAGTATTTT.

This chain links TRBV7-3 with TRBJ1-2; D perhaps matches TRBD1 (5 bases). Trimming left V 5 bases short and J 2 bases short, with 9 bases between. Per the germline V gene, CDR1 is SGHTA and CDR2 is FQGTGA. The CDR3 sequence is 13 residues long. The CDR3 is CASSTTENYGYTF. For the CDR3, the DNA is TGTGCCAGCAGCACGACAGAGAACTATGGCTACACCTTC.

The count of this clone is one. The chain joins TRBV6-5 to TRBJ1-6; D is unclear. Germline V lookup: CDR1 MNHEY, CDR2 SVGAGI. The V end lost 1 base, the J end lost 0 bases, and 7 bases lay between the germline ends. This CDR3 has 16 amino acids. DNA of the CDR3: TGTGCCAGCAGTTACTTTTCGAGCTCCTATAATTCACCCCTCCACTTT. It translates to CASSYFSSSYNSPLHF.

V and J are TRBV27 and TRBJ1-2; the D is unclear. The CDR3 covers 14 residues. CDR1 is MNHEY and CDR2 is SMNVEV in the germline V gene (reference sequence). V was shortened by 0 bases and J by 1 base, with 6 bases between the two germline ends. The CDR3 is CASSLSGSNYGYTF. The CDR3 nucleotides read TGTGCCAGCAGTTTATCAGGGAGTAACTATGGCTACACCTTC.

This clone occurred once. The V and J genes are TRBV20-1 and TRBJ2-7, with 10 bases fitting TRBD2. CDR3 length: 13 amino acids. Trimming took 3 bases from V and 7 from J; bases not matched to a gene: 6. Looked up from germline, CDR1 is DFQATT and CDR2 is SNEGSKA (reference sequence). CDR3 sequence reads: CSASLAGAGEQYF. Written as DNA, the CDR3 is TGCAGTGCTAGTCTAGCGGGAGCAGGGGAGCAGTACTTC.

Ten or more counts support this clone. The CDR3 loop is CASRVAGRREKLFF. The CDR3 nucleotides read TGTGCCAGCAGAGTGGCAGGGAGGAGGGAAAAACTGTTTTTT. The chain links TRBV21-1 to TRBJ1-4. TRBV21-1 counts as a pseudogene. This CDR3 comprises 14 residues.

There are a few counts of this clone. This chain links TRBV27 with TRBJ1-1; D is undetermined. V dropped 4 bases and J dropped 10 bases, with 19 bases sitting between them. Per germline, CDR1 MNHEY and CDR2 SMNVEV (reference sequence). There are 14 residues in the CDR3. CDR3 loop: CASSSGPLLSGAFF. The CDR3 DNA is TGTGCCAGCAGTTCCGGTCCGCTCTTGTCAGGAGCTTTCTTT.

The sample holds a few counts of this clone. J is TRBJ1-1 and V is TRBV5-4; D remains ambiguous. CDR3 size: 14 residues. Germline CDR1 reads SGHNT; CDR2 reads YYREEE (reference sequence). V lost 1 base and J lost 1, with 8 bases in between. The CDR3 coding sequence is TGTGCCAGCAGCTTGAGACTCCCGAACACTGAAGCTTTCTTT. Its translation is CASSLRLPNTEAFF.

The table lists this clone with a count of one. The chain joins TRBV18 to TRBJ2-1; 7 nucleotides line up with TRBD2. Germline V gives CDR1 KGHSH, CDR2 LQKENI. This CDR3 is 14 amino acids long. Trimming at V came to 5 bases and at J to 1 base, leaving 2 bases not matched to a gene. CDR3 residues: CASSTGGSYNEQFF. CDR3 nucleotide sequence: TGTGCCAGCTCAACGGGGGGATCCTACAATGAGCAGTTCTTC.

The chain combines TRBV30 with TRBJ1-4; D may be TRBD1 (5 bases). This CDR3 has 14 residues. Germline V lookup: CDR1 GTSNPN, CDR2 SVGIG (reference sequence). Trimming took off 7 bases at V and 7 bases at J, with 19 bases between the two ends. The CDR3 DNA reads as TGTGCCTTGCACGTGGGGGGATGGACTGAAAAACTGTTTTTT. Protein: CALHVGGWTEKLFF.

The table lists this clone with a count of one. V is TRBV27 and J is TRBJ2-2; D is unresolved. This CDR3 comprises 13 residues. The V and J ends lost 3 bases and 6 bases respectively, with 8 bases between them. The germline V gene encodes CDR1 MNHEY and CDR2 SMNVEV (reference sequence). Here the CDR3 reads CASSFTWPGELFF. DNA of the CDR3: TGTGCCAGCAGTTTCACCTGGCCCGGGGAGCTGTTTTTT.

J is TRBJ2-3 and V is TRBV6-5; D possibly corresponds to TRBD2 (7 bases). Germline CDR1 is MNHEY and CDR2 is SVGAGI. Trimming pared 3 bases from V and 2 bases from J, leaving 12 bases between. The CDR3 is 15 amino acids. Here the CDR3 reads CASSYLAGATDTQYF. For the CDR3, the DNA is TGTGCCAGCAGTTATCTCGCGGGGGCCACAGATACGCAGTATTTT.

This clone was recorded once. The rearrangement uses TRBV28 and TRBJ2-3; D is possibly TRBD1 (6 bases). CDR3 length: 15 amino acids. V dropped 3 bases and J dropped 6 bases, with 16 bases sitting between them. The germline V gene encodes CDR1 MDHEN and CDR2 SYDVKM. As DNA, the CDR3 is TGTGCCAGCAGTTTGAGGGGACATACTGAGGATACGCAGTATTTT. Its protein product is CASSLRGHTEDTQYF.